This TCR beta chain was recorded in a study of long-term antiretroviral therapy in people with HIV. The CDR3 is 16 residues long. Germline V gene lookup returns CDR1 SGHRS and CDR2 YFSETQ. Trimming removed 2 bases at V and 1 base at J, with 12 bases between. It was version v3.0 of the immunoSEQ assay that was run at survey level. Sequenced by immunoSEQ multiplex PCR; TCRdb stores in-frame clones only, minus some. The sample gives around 12,000 clones, roughly 80% of which show up once; 13% is in the top ten. Study-wide results and limits: Post-ART samples showed increased diversity that remained below transplant donor control levels.

Only one count was recorded for this clone. Its antigen remains unknown. V and J are TRBV5-1 and TRBJ2-2; D perhaps matches TRBD1 (5 bases). Specimen: unsorted PBMCs, collected 1.2 years after starting antiretroviral therapy. This clonotype was obtained from a man aged 35 to 55 with HIV. The CDR3 DNA follows: TGCGCCAGCAGCTTAGGAACAGGCTGGAACACCGGGGAGCTGTTTTTT. Its translation is CASSLGTGWNTGELFF.